These 24 T cell receptor beta chains were sequenced from one sample in a study of cytomegalovirus exposure and HLA in healthy donors (TCRdb year 2017). Library preparation employed the immunoSEQ multiplex PCR assay. A mixture of 60 forward primers for TCR Vbeta segments and 13 reverse primers for TCR Jbeta segments was used in the multiplex PCR. Not all clones reach the TCRdb copy of this immuneACCESS table, which keeps in-frame sequences only. Checked studies attribute under half of the gap to unresolved V genes and leave the rest unexplained. The sample table on file contains about 130,000 clones. The ten largest clonotypes hold 2% of the sample. Sequencing was carried out using PBMCs. The source is a woman aged 60-75 years in good health and CMV-seronegative.

The gene calls are TRBV28 and TRBJ2-1, with TRBD1 as a possible D gene (6 bases). The CDR3 is made up of 14 amino acids. Trimming shortened V by 6 bases and J by 6 bases, and 15 bases separated the two germline ends. Germline lookup yields CDR1 MDHEN and CDR2 SYDVKM. The chain's CDR3 is CASSSGTWGNEQFF. In DNA, the CDR3 is TGTGCCAGCAGCTCCGGGACATGGGGCAATGAGCAGTTCTTC.

The chain is built from TRBV5-1 and TRBJ2-7, with 8 positions matching TRBD2. The germline CDR1 and CDR2 sequences are SGHRS and YFSETQ. With V trimmed by 1 base and J by 5 bases, 8 bases remained unmatched. The CDR3 runs to 15 residues. CDR3 sequence: CASSLRPGGSDEQYF. In nucleotides, the CDR3 is TGCGCCAGCAGCTTGCGCCCGGGGGGGTCTGACGAGCAGTACTTC.

The chain joins TRBV20-1 to TRBJ1-5, with D possibly being TRBD1 (6 bases). V was cut by 3 bases and J by 9 bases, with 9 bases left in between. The V gene's germline CDR1 is DFQATT and CDR2 SNEGSKA (reference sequence). This CDR3 has 11 residues. CDR3: CSASQGRPQHF. The CDR3 DNA is TGCAGTGCTAGCCAGGGGCGGCCCCAGCATTTT.

V gene TRBV2 combines with J gene TRBJ2-5; D not resolved. Germline V lookup: CDR1 SNHLY, CDR2 FYNNEI. The germline V and J ends were trimmed by 4 bases and 1 base, with 13 bases remaining between them. The CDR3 is 15 amino acids. CDR3 region: CASSGRQRLQETQYF. The CDR3 DNA is TGTGCCAGCAGTGGAAGACAACGTCTCCAAGAGACCCAGTACTTC.

The chain recombines TRBV11-3 with TRBJ2-7; 8 bases agree with TRBD2. The CDR3 length is 14 residues. V gave up 5 bases and J gave up 3 bases; unmatched junction bases: 6. Germline V gene data show CDR1 as SGHNT and CDR2 as YENEEA. The CDR3 is CASSPGLAFYEQYF. The CDR3 DNA is TGTGCCAGCAGCCCCGGACTAGCCTTCTACGAGCAGTACTTC.

The genes are TRBV20-1 and TRBJ2-5; D gene unclear. The CDR3 has 11 amino acids. The germline gives CDR1 DFQATT, CDR2 SNEGSKA (reference sequence). V was trimmed by 1 base and J by 5 bases, leaving 5 bases between them. DNA of the CDR3: TGCAGTGCTAGAGTCGGGGAGACCCAGTACTTC. Protein sequence: CSARVGETQYF.

The CDR3 is CAGERRGLRQPQHF. CDR3 coding DNA: TGTGCCGGGGAGAGGAGGGGCCTTCGTCAGCCCCAGCATTTT. The chain recombines TRBV27 with TRBJ1-5; perhaps TRBD1 as D (5 bases). Germline CDR1 and CDR2: MNHEY and SMNVEV (reference sequence). V gave up 11 bases and J gave up 6 bases, with 20 bases separating them. This CDR3 has 14 amino acids.

This chain uses TRBV18 with TRBJ1-2, with 7 bases aligning to TRBD1. Germline loops: CDR1 KGHSH, CDR2 LQKENI. This CDR3 has 13 residues. V lost 3 bases, J lost 7 bases, and 5 bases stayed unmatched. The CDR3 bases are TGTGCCAGCTCACCTGACAGGGAGTTTGGCTACACCTTC. Translation: CASSPDREFGYTF.

The chain employs TRBV21-1 and TRBJ1-6; the table's D call TRBD1 went unverified against the DNA. TRBV21-1 is recorded as a pseudogene. This CDR3 contains 15 residues. In nucleotides, the CDR3 is TGTGCCAGCAGCAACAGGACAGACTCTAATTCACCCCTCCACTTT. Translated: CASSNRTDSNSPLHF.

The rearrangement joins TRBV21-1 to TRBJ2-7; the DNA was not compared with TRBD2, the D call given in the table. TRBV21-1 is designated a pseudogene. This CDR3 contains 17 residues. The CDR3, as DNA: TGTGCCAGCAGCAAAGCCCCGATGCGGATTACCCGTCATGAGCAGTACTTC. It translates to CASSKAPMRITRHEQYF.

The rearrangement links TRBV5-1 to TRBJ2-1; 10 nucleotides agree with TRBD1. Germline assignment: CDR1 SGHRS and CDR2 YFSETQ. The V segment lost 2 bases and the J segment 7 bases; nucleotides outside the gene matches: 6. The CDR3 totals 15 residues. The CDR3: CASSLSGQGRNEQFF. The CDR3 DNA reads as TGCGCCAGCAGCTTATCGGGACAGGGGAGGAATGAGCAGTTCTTC.

The chain combines TRBV30 with TRBJ2-3, with 8 bases that match TRBD1. Germline lookup yields CDR1 GTSNPN and CDR2 SVGIG (reference sequence). This CDR3 region has 14 residues. After removal of 3 bases from V and 0 bases from J, the junction contained 2 bases not matched to a gene. In DNA form, the CDR3 reads TGTGCCTGGAGGGACAGGGCCAGCACAGATACGCAGTATTTT. Translation gives CAWRDRASTDTQYF.

V and J are TRBV28 and TRBJ2-2; 7 bases fit TRBD1. Trimming at V came to 6 bases and at J to 1 base, leaving 14 bases not matched to a gene. This CDR3 region has 18 residues. CDR1 MDHEN and CDR2 SYDVKM come from the germline V gene. The CDR3 protein is CASSSDLLGTENTGELFF. CDR3 coding DNA: TGTGCCAGCAGCTCTGATTTACTCGGGACAGAGAACACCGGGGAGCTGTTTTTT.

The rearrangement uses TRBV23-1 and TRBJ2-1; D gene unclear. TRBV23-1 is identified as an open reading frame with a role that is uncertain. Trimming pared 0 bases from V and 8 bases from J, leaving 14 bases between. The CDR3 has 15 residues. The CDR3 nucleotides read TGCGCCAGCAGTCAATCGGAAGACAAACGATATGAGCAGTTCTTC. Its translation: CASSQSEDKRYEQFF.

V gene TRBV7-2 combines with J gene TRBJ2-7; TRBD2 agrees at 7 bases. Trimming took 3 bases from V and 2 from J; bases not matched to a gene: 10. Looked up from germline, CDR1 is SGHTA and CDR2 is FQGNSA. There are 16 residues in the CDR3. The CDR3 nucleotides read TGTGCCAGCAGCTTTGGCGGAGGGAGGGGAACCTACGAGCAGTACTTC. Protein product: CASSFGGGRGTYEQYF.

The chain's CDR3 is CASRTGPNQPQHF. The CDR3 DNA is TGCGCCAGCAGGACAGGCCCCAATCAGCCCCAGCATTTT. V gene TRBV10-1 combines with J gene TRBJ1-5, with D possibly being TRBD1 (6 bases). The germline V gene encodes CDR1 WNHNN and CDR2 SYGVQD (reference sequence). This CDR3 is built from 13 residues. Trimming pared 6 bases from V and 3 bases from J, leaving 9 bases between.

The chain links TRBV18 to TRBJ1-1; D might be TRBD1 (5 bases). V lost 4 bases to trimming and J lost 1 base, with 7 bases between them. Germline V gives CDR1 KGHSH, CDR2 LQKENI. This CDR3 has 13 amino acids. CDR3 coding DNA: TGTGCCAGCTCACAGGGGAAGAACACTGAAGCTTTCTTT. This encodes CASSQGKNTEAFF. Complete variable domain (other parts from reference TRBV18 and TRBJ1-1): NAGVMQNPRHLVRRRGQEARLRCSPMKGHSHVYWYRQLPEEGLKFMVYLQKENIIDESGMPKERFSAEFPKEGPSILRIQQVVRGDSAAYFCASSQGKNTEAFFGQGTRLTVV.

Written as DNA, the CDR3 is TGTGCCAGCAACAGGGCACTCCAGCCCCAGCATTTT. Its translation is CASNRALQPQHF. This chain uses TRBV21-1 with TRBJ1-5; TRBD1 is the table's D call and was not checked against the DNA. TRBV21-1 is annotated as a pseudogene. The CDR3 length is 12 residues.

The chain recombines TRBV5-1 with TRBJ2-3; 7 bases match TRBD2. There are 16 residues in the CDR3. Germline-derived CDR1 and CDR2 are SGHRS and YFSETQ. V shed 4 bases and J 1 base; nucleotides not matched to a gene: 9. CDR3 sequence: CASSRGGVSGTDTQYF. The CDR3 DNA sequence: TGCGCCAGCAGCCGGGGAGGGGTATCGGGCACAGATACGCAGTATTTT.

The J gene is TRBJ1-4, the V gene TRBV5-1; 8 positions match TRBD1. The germline CDR1 and CDR2 sequences are SGHRS and YFSETQ. The CDR3 extends over 15 amino acids. V gave up 4 bases and J gave up 4 bases; unmatched junction bases: 6. The CDR3: CASSPPTGDNEKLFF. The CDR3 DNA is TGCGCCAGCAGCCCTCCGACAGGGGATAATGAAAAACTGTTTTTT.

The chain joins TRBV9 to TRBJ2-3, with a tentative D call TRBD1 (5 bases). Germline V gene data show CDR1 as SGDLS and CDR2 as YYNGEE. Between the trimmed V and J ends, which lost 3 bases and 0 bases, there was a span of 14 bases. There are 16 residues in the CDR3. In DNA, the CDR3 is TGTGCCAGCAGCGAGGCTAGGGGCGTTAGCACAGATACGCAGTATTTT. Translated: CASSEARGVSTDTQYF. Based on the CDR3 plus reference TRBV9 and TRBJ2-3, the full variable domain is DSGVTQTPKHLITATGQRVTLRCSPRSGDLSVYWYQQSLDQGLQFLIQYYNGEERAKGNILERFSAQQFPDLHSELNLSSLELGDSALYFCASSEARGVSTDTQYFGPGTRLTVL.

CDR3 loop: CASNQGARGYTF. CDR3 in DNA: TGTGCCAGTAATCAGGGGGCGAGGGGCTACACCTTC. The chain combines TRBV19 with TRBJ1-2; 8 nucleotides align to TRBD1. The germline gives CDR1 LNHDA, CDR2 SQIVND (reference sequence). The CDR3 covers 12 residues. V gave up 7 bases and J gave up 8 bases; unmatched junction bases: 6.

Of note for this clone: At one of its ends the junction is not consistent with the germline gene, which may arise from a read error. J is TRBJ1-1 and V is TRBV7-9; 8 nucleotides line up with TRBD1. The germline gives CDR1 SEHNR, CDR2 FQNEAQ (reference sequence). This CDR3 has 17 amino acids. CDR3 coding DNA: TGTGCCGGCAGCCTCACATCAGGGGGCAGGCCGGGCACTGAAGCTTTCTTT. Amino acid sequence: CAGSLTSGGRPGTEAFF.

The chain has TRBV19 and TRBJ1-2, with a tentative D call TRBD1 (6 bases). Germline CDR1 LNHDA, CDR2 SQIVND (reference sequence). This CDR3 is 12 amino acids long. The V end was cut by 11 bases, the J end by 3 bases, with 13 bases between. In DNA, the CDR3 is TGTGCCTCTTCACAGGGCTACTATGGCTACACCTTC. It translates to CASSQGYYGYTF.